Following are 8 T cell receptor beta chains from one sample sequenced in a study of T-cell memory formation after mild COVID-19. TCRdb reanalysed the 5' RACE reads using MiXCR and keeps one entry per CDR3 protein. The sample records roughly 240,000 distinct CDR3 sequences, about 16% being singletons. The specimen was PBMCs or a T cell subset sorted from them (not recorded which). All receptors derive from a man younger than 30 who had mild COVID-19 (a few samples of this study predate the infection). Cell type and time point are not known.

The chain has TRBV10-3 and TRBJ1-5; D is unresolved. The CDR3 has 13 amino acids. Trimming stripped 3 bases from V and 0 bases from J, with 3 bases between. Germline V gene data show CDR1 as ENHRY and CDR2 as SYGVKD. CDR3 DNA: TGTGCCATCAGTGATCATAGCAATCAGCCCCAGCATTTT. It specifies CAISDHSNQPQHF.

This clonotype showed up many times. The genes are TRBV10-2 and TRBJ1-6; 7 nucleotides line up with TRBD1. J was trimmed by 6 bases and V by 6 bases; bases with no gene match: 5. Germline CDR1 WSHSY, CDR2 SAAADI. The CDR3 contains 14 residues. The CDR3 spells CASSPGTANSPLHF. DNA for the CDR3: TGCGCCAGCAGCCCCGGGACAGCTAATTCACCCCTCCACTTT.

This clonotype was seen repeatedly, ten times or more. This chain uses TRBV4-3 with TRBJ2-3; the D call may be TRBD1 or TRBD2 (5 bases each). Trimming stripped 1 base from V and 7 bases from J, with 12 bases between. Germline V CDR1 and CDR2: LGHNA, YSLEER. The CDR3 covers 14 residues. The CDR3 region has the DNA TGCGCCAGCAGCCAAGTCCAGGGAGCTAATACGCAGTATTTT. Translating it yields CASSQVQGANTQYF.

The chain links TRBV5-6 to TRBJ1-6, with 9 bases identical to TRBD1. This CDR3 contains 13 residues. Unmatched junction bases numbered 4, after V lost 5 bases and J lost 10 bases. In germline, CDR1 is SGHDT, CDR2 YYEEEE. CDR3 sequence (DNA): TGTGCCAGCAGAAAAACAGGGGGCTCACCCCTCCACTTT. Amino acids: CASRKTGGSPLHF.

The V call is TRBV9, the J call TRBJ2-1; 7 bases match TRBD1. The length of the CDR3 is 15 residues. V lost 0 bases, J lost 2 bases, and 2 bases stayed unmatched. Looked up from germline, CDR1 is SGDLS and CDR2 is YYNGEE. The CDR3 loop reads CASSVEGAAYNEQFF. The CDR3 DNA follows: TGTGCCAGCAGCGTAGAGGGGGCCGCCTACAATGAGCAGTTCTTC.

This clonotype was counted between two and nine times. The V call is TRBV5-1, the J call TRBJ1-6, with 7 nucleotides matching TRBD1. Germline CDR1 is SGHRS and CDR2 is YFSETQ. The CDR3 has 14 residues. V shed 5 bases, J shed 9 bases, and the junction held 8 bases outside the gene matches. The CDR3 region has the DNA TGCGCCAGCAGGCGAACAGGGGCGTTTTCACCCCTCCACTTT. It translates to CASRRTGAFSPLHF.

V usage is TRBV9 and J usage is TRBJ1-2, with D possibly TRBD1 on 5 matching bases. There are 13 residues in the CDR3. CDR1 is SGDLS, CDR2 YYNGEE, per germline. V lost 4 bases and J 8 bases, leaving 15 bases between the germline ends. CDR3 sequence: CASSFLPGGGYTF. The CDR3 DNA reads as TGTGCCAGCAGCTTCCTCCCGGGGGGAGGCTACACCTTC.

This rearrangement joins TRBV5-1 to TRBJ2-1; the match to TRBD2 covers 8 bases. The CDR3 loop spans 14 amino acids. The ends lost 8 bases at V and 7 bases at J; junction bases unmatched: 11. Germline CDR1 reads SGHRS; CDR2 reads YFSETQ. The CDR3 here is CASSRGDLWNEQFF. The CDR3 DNA reads as TGCGCCAGTTCGCGGGGGGACCTTTGGAATGAGCAGTTCTTC.